This TCR beta chain stems from a study of human T cells and chemical hapten exposure. The CDR3 has 12 residues. CDR1 DFQATT and CDR2 SNEGSKA come from the germline V gene (reference sequence). Trimming took 1 base from V and 4 from J, leaving 7 bases between them. The library tagged individual cDNA molecules with unique molecular identifiers. A single record per CDR3 protein comes from TCRdb applying MiXCR to the RACE reads. This sample has over 300,000 distinct CDR3 sequences, with 5.1% found just once. Time point meaning: pre-sensitization, week 0. As for treatment: therapeutic diphenylcyclopropenone sensitization with weekly scalp DPC.

The material was whole blood, obtained in connection with sensitization to the hapten diphenylcyclopropenone (DPC). The rearrangement links TRBV20-1 to TRBJ1-2; the D is unclear. The source of this sequence is a woman between 45 and 60 years old with alopecia areata. Some clones in this sample may be carry-over from other donors' samples. The CDR3 loop reads CSARVHIYGYTF. The DNA of the CDR3 is TGCAGTGCTAGAGTTCACATCTATGGCTACACCTTC.